A single sample is the source of the 6 T cell receptor beta chains below, sequenced in a study of cytomegalovirus exposure and HLA in healthy donors. It was with 60 Vbeta and 13 Jbeta primers that the PCR ran. This table comes from immunoSEQ multiplex PCR, and its TCRdb copy is limited to in-frame clones, with some not included. The table lists 85,000 to 100,000 clones, 84% of them singletons, with 4.5% to 7% in the top ten. Source material: PBMCs. The receptors originated from a woman aged 18-35 years in good health and CMV-seropositive.

This clone has only one observation. The genes are TRBV6-6 and TRBJ1-1; D gene unclear. Trimming took off 2 bases at V and 1 base at J, with 8 bases between the two ends. Germline V gene sequence: CDR1 MNHNY, CDR2 SVGAGI (reference sequence). CDR3 length: 14 residues. The chain's CDR3 is CASSYLPENTEAFF. CDR3 nucleotides: TGTGCCAGCAGTTACCTCCCAGAGAACACTGAAGCTTTCTTT.

The rearrangement uses TRBV6-5 and TRBJ2-1, with 10 bases matching TRBD2. V lost 6 bases, J lost 2 bases, and 4 bases stayed unmatched. The V gene's germline CDR1 is MNHEY and CDR2 SVGAGI. There are 15 residues in the CDR3. Written as DNA, the CDR3 is TGTGCCAGCAGGTCTAGCGGGAGAACCTACAATGAGCAGTTCTTC. It codes for CASRSSGRTYNEQFF.

In its sample, this clone was seen a few times. The V gene is TRBV6-1, the J gene TRBJ1-4; tentatively, D is TRBD1 (6 bases). The CDR3 runs to 14 residues. CDR1 MNHNS and CDR2 SASEGT come from the germline V gene. Deletions cut 8 bases from V and 5 bases from J, with 15 bases between. The CDR3 is CASHPGQLNEKLFF. CDR3 nucleotides: TGTGCCAGCCACCCGGGACAACTCAATGAAAAACTGTTTTTT.

This clone was observed a single time. The chain links TRBV7-9 to TRBJ1-1; D possibly corresponds to TRBD1 (5 bases). CDR3 length equals 14 residues. Germline V gene data show CDR1 as SEHNR and CDR2 as FQNEAQ (reference sequence). The V end was cut by 2 bases, the J end by 6 bases, with 13 bases between. CDR3 DNA: TGTGCCAGCAGCTTACAGGGAAGTGAGGCTGAAGCTTTCTTT. Protein product: CASSLQGSEAEAFF.

The rearrangement uses TRBV13 and TRBJ2-7; 9 nucleotides line up with TRBD1. The CDR3 has 16 residues. Germline V CDR1 and CDR2: PRHDT, FYEKMQ (reference sequence). The V segment lost 4 bases and the J segment 3 bases; nucleotides outside the gene matches: 10. CDR3 coding DNA: TGTGCCAGCAGCTACCGCGGACAGGGGTTGTACTACGAGCAGTACTTC. It codes for CASSYRGQGLYYEQYF.

The chain is built from TRBV19 and TRBJ2-5; a possible D gene is TRBD2 (5 bases). CDR1 is LNHDA, CDR2 SQIVND, per germline (reference sequence). V gave up 6 bases and J gave up 3 bases, with 8 bases separating them. This CDR3 has 12 residues. The CDR3 here is CASSGVKETQYF. CDR3 coding DNA: TGTGCCAGTAGCGGGGTTAAAGAGACCCAGTACTTC.